This T cell receptor (beta chain) was retrieved from a study of T cell repertoires in cytomegalovirus infection. Study background: The public TCR beta signatures pointed to both CMV infection and matching HLA type.

This clonotype was seen repeatedly, ten times or more. Its target is unknown. Points from the study as a whole: Individuals carrying CMV plus the relevant HLA were identified by cumulative frequency of public TCR beta families. HLA-C-restricted, CMV-specific TCR beta clonotypes were dominant ex vivo.

The V end was cut by 8 bases, the J end by 8 bases, with 19 bases between. The CDR3 consists of 15 residues. The germline V gene encodes CDR1 MNHEY and CDR2 SVGAGI. Each CDR3 protein is one row after TCRdb ran MiXCR on the reads. This table holds 300,000 or so distinct CDR3 sequences, around 10% found once. The sample was PBMCs. The rearrangement joins TRBV6-5 to TRBJ1-6; D is undetermined. This receptor was obtained from a human donor in good health (CMV status not recorded). Some clones in this sample may be carry-over from other donors' samples. DNA of the CDR3: TGTGCCAGCCGGGATGGGGAAGGCCTATATTCACCCCTCCACTTT. Translation: CASRDGEGLYSPLHF.